Given below is one TCR beta chain in context. The cohort excluded patients with autoimmune disease history or systemic immunosuppression. This CDR3 is 12 amino acids long. Trimming left V 2 bases short and J 10 bases short, with 14 bases between. In germline, CDR1 is GTSNPN, CDR2 SVGIG (reference sequence). Repertoires were generated with immunoSEQ multiplex PCR, while TCRdb's copy carries only in-frame clones and drops some. This table holds more than 35,000 clones, approximately 84% found once. The source of the sample is a study of OX40 agonist ivuxolimab in advanced cancers. In the study overall: Aged about 20 to 80 with a mean of around 60 years, they were around 79% male.

The receptor's source is an adult with an advanced solid tumor such as melanoma, head and neck, liver or kidney cancer. This chain joins TRBV30 and TRBJ1-1, with unresolved D. Material: CD4+ or CD8+ T cells sorted from blood, obtained in a trial of the OX40 agonist ivuxolimab. As DNA, the CDR3 is TGTGCCTGGAGTTATGTCGGACTGGGAGCTTTCTTT. It specifies CAWSYVGLGAFF.